This TCR beta chain was captured in a study of T cell changes during pregnancy in multiple sclerosis. Clones were read by immunoSEQ multiplex PCR, and TCRdb kept only the in-frame ones, dropping some. The profile covers about 28,000 clones, with about 92% appearing a single time and 4.8% taken by the ten largest. This clone is a singleton in its sample. The germline CDR1 and CDR2 sequences are ENHRY and SYGVKD. The CDR3 consists of 16 residues. The V and J ends lost 6 bases and 0 bases respectively, with 15 bases between them. The receptor comes from a female donor in good health, enrolled as a control in a pregnancy study. This chain links TRBV10-3 with TRBJ1-3; D is ambiguous. The input for sequencing was peripheral blood, taken in the first trimester of pregnancy. The CDR3 loop is CAISPTRGRSGNTIYF. CDR3 sequence (DNA): TGTGCCATCAGCCCTACCCGCGGGCGCTCTGGAAACACCATATATTTT.